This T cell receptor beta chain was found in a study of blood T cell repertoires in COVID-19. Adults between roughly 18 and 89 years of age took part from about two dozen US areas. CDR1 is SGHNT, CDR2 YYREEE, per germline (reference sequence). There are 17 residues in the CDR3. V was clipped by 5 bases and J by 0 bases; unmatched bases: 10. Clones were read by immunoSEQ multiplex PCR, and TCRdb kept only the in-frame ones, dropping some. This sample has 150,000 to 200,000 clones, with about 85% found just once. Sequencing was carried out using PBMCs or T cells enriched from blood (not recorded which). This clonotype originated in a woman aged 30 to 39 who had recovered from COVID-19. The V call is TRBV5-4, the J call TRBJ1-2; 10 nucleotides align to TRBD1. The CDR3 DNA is TGTGCCAGCAGGACGGGACAGGGGTTCATCGCTAACTATGGCTACACCTTC. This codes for CASRTGQGFIANYGYTF.